This T cell receptor beta chain was recovered during a study of blood T cells in healthy people across ages. Study-wide context: Per every two T cells, about one barcoded beta molecule was captured by template switching.

Then a second PCR, running roughly 6 to 12 cycles, was carried out with a sample-barcoded 5' primer and a J-beta primer mix. The authors tagged each cDNA molecule using a template-switch adaptor with 12 random nucleotides. One entry per CDR3 protein results from TCRdb running MiXCR on the 5' RACE reads. The sample includes 980,000 or so distinct CDR3 sequences, around 48% of them seen just once. This clonotype appeared a single time. Its antigen is not identified. Study outcomes and limitations: Naive T cell percentage strongly correlated with TCR beta diversity.

The ends were cut back, 10 bases at V and 3 bases at J, with 12 bases in the middle. The CDR3 covers 13 residues. In terms of origin and age, donors were healthy Caucasian individuals from Russia aged about 6 to 90. The sequence was obtained from a man under 40 in good health. V is TRBV12-3 or TRBV12-4 and J is TRBJ2-2; D ambiguous. The sample was blood. The CDR3 DNA sequence: TGTGCCATTGTACCCGTTCACACCGGGGAGCTGTTTTTT. Translated, it gives CAIVPVHTGELFF.